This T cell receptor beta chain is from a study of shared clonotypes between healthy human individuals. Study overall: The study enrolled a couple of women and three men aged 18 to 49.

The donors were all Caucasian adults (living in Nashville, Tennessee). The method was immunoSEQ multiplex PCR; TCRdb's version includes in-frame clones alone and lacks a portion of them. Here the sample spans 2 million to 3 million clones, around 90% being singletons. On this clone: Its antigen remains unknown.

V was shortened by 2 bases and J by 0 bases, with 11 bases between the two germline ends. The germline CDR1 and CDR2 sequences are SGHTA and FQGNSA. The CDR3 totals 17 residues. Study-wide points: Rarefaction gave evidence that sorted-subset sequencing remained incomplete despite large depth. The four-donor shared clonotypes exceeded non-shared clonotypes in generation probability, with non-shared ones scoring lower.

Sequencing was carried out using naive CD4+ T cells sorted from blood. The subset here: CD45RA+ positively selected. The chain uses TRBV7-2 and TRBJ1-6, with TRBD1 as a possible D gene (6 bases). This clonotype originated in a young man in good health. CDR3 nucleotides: TGTGCCAGCAGCTTAACAGGGTCTAGCTCCTATAATTCACCCCTCCACTTT. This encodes CASSLTGSSSYNSPLHF.